This T cell receptor beta chain was recorded in a study of T cell responses to AZD1222 COVID-19 vaccine (dated by TCRdb to about 2021). About the study as a whole: AZD1222 recipients with second doses at about 4 weeks or about 12 weeks were pooled, because spike-specific TCR depth and breadth did not differ between schedules. Trial participants were enrolled by age into 18-55, 56-69 and 70-plus year subgroups, with about 150, 28 and 57 TCR-sequenced participants respectively. A total of 233 trial participants underwent TCR sequencing, of whom 200 to 220 received two doses of AZD1222 and about 25 received two doses of the MenACWY control vaccine. Paper-wide results and their limitations: Because no samples from the day 14 peak response were available, repertoires could be characterized only after the peak T cell response. In the small 56-69-year group, the increase in depth fell short of significance, most likely because of low power. The vaccine-associated CD4 TCRs covered the entire spike protein, and the dominant responses fell in regions 160-218 and 743-854. Conclusions about previously exposed vaccinees are limited, since just six AZD1222 recipients were seropositive for SARS-CoV-2 at baseline. After two AZD1222 doses, spike-specific TCR breadth and depth were significantly higher than at day 0 and than in MenACWY recipients. Participants were mostly white British and included more females than males, and it was suggested by the authors that clonal diversity may have been underestimated. Epitopes outside the regions mutated in the B.1.351 and B.1.1.7 variants were reportedly recognized by nearly half of the unique spike-specific TCRs.

The CDR3 regions of human TCRbeta chains were analyzed by immunosequencing. On the authors' methods: Repertoire TCRs were matched against a reference library of SARS-CoV-2-specific TCRs generated with the MIRA antigen-specificity platform. Breadth was defined as the fraction of unique TCRs that were SARS-CoV-2-associated. Depth was defined as the fraction of total T cells that were SARS-CoV-2-associated. Each spike-specific TCR was assigned to its reactive spike region and to a CD4 or CD8 class using the MIRA data. Log10-transformed breadth and depth values were compared by one-way ANOVA with Sidak's multiple comparisons tests. As stored in TCRdb, this immuneACCESS dataset retains in-frame rearrangements with V and J assigned. A fraction of the clones does not appear; measured against another copy, unresolved V genes explain less than half of the discrepancy, and the remainder lacks a known reason. The V and J calls and clone size were taken over from that table, and D and trimming were inferred from the DNA. The sample table holds more than 140,000 clones, of which 70% to 90% were seen once. Roughly 2% of the sample lies in the top ten.

The time point label, as the study defines it: baseline before first vaccination. The vaccinee samples were drawn from two UK trials, COV001 and COV002, one of which was a single-blind randomized controlled phase 2/3 trial testing AZD1222 (ChAdOx1 nCoV-19) in healthy adults. Trial participant PBMC samples were collected at day 0 and day 28 after the second dose for TCRbeta chain sequencing. As concerns this clone: Its recognized antigen is unknown. No much larger clone is present one base from it, and per-base qualities are unavailable.

This sample comprised peripheral blood, obtained on day 0 of AZD1222 vaccination. This sequence was found in an adult in good health.

The DNA is as follows: TGTGCCAGCAGTGAAGCCAGGGCTCCGCTCGGCTACACCTTC. It translates as CASSEARAPLGYTF. The rearrangement combines TRBV6-1 with TRBJ1-2; a weak D assignment points to TRBD1 (5 bases agree). From cysteine to phenylalanine, the CDR3 is 14 amino acids long. The retained sequence is limited to the CDR3, 42 bases, with the frame set at the first base. The germline ends are 13 bases apart after V is trimmed by 0 bases and J by 8 bases. CDR1 MNHNS and CDR2 SASEGT are derived from the germline V gene.